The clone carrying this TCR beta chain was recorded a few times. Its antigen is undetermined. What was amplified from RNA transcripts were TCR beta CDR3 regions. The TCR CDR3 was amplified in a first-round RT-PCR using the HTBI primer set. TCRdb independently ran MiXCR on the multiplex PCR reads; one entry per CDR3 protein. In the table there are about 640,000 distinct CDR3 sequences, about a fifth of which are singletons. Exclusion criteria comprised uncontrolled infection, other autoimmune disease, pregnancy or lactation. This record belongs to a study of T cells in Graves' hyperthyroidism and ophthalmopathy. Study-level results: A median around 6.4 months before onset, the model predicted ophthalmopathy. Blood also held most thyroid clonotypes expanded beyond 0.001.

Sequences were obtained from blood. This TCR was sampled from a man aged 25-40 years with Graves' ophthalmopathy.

The CDR3 nucleotides read TGCGCCAGCAGCTTCCAGTCGAGCGGGAACGGGAATGAGCAGTTCTTC. Protein: CASSFQSSGNGNEQFF. The chain carries TRBV5-1 and TRBJ2-1, with 7 nucleotides matching TRBD2. The V gene end was trimmed by 2 bases and the J gene end by 7 bases; junction bases not matched to a gene: 12. Germline V lookup: CDR1 SGHRS, CDR2 YFSETQ. CDR3 size: 16 residues.